This passage covers 7 T cell receptor beta chains from one sample sequenced in a study of shared clonotypes between healthy human individuals. Here immunoSEQ multiplex PCR was the method, and the copy in TCRdb shows in-frame clones only, minus some. The sample has 450,000 to 600,000 clones, 70% to 85% seen once. Specimen: PBMCs. Receptors originate from a woman aged 40 to 55 in good health. Some clones in this sample may be carry-over from other donors' samples.

This chain links TRBV7-8 with TRBJ1-4, with D unresolved. The V gene lost 6 bases and the J gene lost 5 bases, with 13 bases spanning the gap. Germline CDR1 reads SGHVS; CDR2 reads FQNEAQ. The CDR3 sequence is 14 residues long. The CDR3 DNA follows: TGTGCCAGCAGGTTCCCTGGTAGGAATGAAAAACTGTTTTTT. Protein product: CASRFPGRNEKLFF. Using reference TRBV7-8 and TRBJ1-4 for the parts outside the CDR3, the full variable domain is GAGVSQSPRYKVAKRGQDVALRCDPISGHVSLFWYQQALGQGPEFLTYFQNEAQLDKSGLPSDRFFAERPEGSVSTLKIQRTQQEDSAVYLCASRFPGRNEKLFFGSGTQLSVL.

The chain recombines TRBV19 with TRBJ2-1, with 10 bases fitting TRBD2. The trim removed 3 bases at V and 2 bases at J, leaving 10 bases unmatched. The V gene's germline CDR1 is LNHDA and CDR2 SQIVND (reference sequence). This CDR3 has 18 residues. The CDR3 here is CASSMGLGLAGAYNEQFF. CDR3 sequence (DNA): TGTGCCAGTAGTATGGGGTTAGGGCTAGCGGGAGCCTACAATGAGCAGTTCTTC.

The table lists this clone with a few counts. The chain links TRBV27 to TRBJ2-1; TRBD2 might be the D (5 bases). Germline values: CDR1 MNHEY, CDR2 SMNVEV (reference sequence). Trimming shortened V by 3 bases and J by 2 bases, and 8 bases separated the two germline ends. The CDR3 has 14 residues. CDR3 sequence: CASSLDSPYNEQFF. CDR3 sequence (DNA): TGTGCCAGCAGTTTGGACTCCCCCTACAATGAGCAGTTCTTC.

The CDR3 loop is CASSVGGLASDTQYF. CDR3 nucleotides: TGTGCCAGCAGCGTTGGGGGACTAGCATCAGATACGCAGTATTTT. The genes are TRBV9 and TRBJ2-3, with 9 bases fitting TRBD2. CDR1 and CDR2 (germline): SGDLS, YYNGEE. The CDR3 spans 15 residues. V was clipped by 2 bases and J by 4 bases; unmatched bases: 5.

This sequence joins TRBV18 and TRBJ1-1; 7 bases align to TRBD1. The CDR3 contains 14 residues. V lost 5 bases, J lost 1 base, and 4 bases stayed unmatched. The V gene's germline CDR1 is KGHSH and CDR2 LQKENI. The CDR3, as DNA: TGTGCCAGCTCAAGGGACAGTAAGAACACTGAAGCTTTCTTT. It yields the protein CASSRDSKNTEAFF.

For this clone: The DNA is left out, because the CDR3 cannot be placed on it with certainty; the CDR3 is given as TCRdb lists it. This rearrangement joins TRBV5-6 to TRBJ2-2; the D call TRBD2 from the table was never checked on the DNA. Germline V CDR1 and CDR2: SGHDT, YYEEEE. The CDR3 is 15 amino acids long, termini counted. The CDR3 reads CASSMATLRAGELFF.

This chain uses TRBV7-9 with TRBJ1-2, with D unresolved. The germline gives CDR1 SEHNR, CDR2 FQNEAQ (reference sequence). This CDR3 has 17 residues. Trimming stripped 5 bases from V and 6 bases from J, with 25 bases between. The DNA of the CDR3 is TGTGCCAGCAGCCCCAACGTTGAAAGGGCGCGCGCCGATGGCTACACCTTC. Protein product: CASSPNVERARADGYTF.